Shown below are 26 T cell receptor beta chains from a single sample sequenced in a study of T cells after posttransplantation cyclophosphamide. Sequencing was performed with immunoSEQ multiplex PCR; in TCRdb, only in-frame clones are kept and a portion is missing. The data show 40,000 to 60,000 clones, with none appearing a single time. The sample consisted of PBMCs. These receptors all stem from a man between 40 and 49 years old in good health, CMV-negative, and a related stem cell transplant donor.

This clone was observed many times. CDR3 protein: CASSAGGTSYEQYF. The CDR3 DNA follows: TGTGCCAGCAGCGCAGGAGGGACTAGCTACGAGCAGTACTTC. The chain carries TRBV7-2 and TRBJ2-7; 8 bases fit TRBD2. Trimming removed 5 bases from V and 3 bases from J; junction bases left unmatched: 6. The CDR3 length is 14 residues. Per the germline V gene, CDR1 is SGHTA and CDR2 is FQGNSA. Full variable domain (rest looked up from reference TRBV7-2 and TRBJ2-7): GAGVSQSPSNKVTEKGKDVELRCDPISGHTALYWYRQSLGQGLEFLIYFQGNSAPDKSGLPSDRFSAERTGGSVSTLTIQRTQQEDSAVYLCASSAGGTSYEQYFGPGTRLTVT.

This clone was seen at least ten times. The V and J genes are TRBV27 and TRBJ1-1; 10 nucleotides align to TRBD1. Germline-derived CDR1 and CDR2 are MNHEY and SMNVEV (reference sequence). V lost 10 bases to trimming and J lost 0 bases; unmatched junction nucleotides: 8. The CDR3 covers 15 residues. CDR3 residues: CATRQGAFLNTEAFF. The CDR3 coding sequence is TGTGCCACCCGACAGGGGGCCTTTTTGAACACTGAAGCTTTCTTT.

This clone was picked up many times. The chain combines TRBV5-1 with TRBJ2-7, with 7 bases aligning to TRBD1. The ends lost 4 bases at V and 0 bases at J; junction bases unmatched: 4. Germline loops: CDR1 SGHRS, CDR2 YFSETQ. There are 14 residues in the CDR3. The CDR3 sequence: CASSPGDSSYEQYF. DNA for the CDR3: TGCGCCAGCAGCCCTGGGGACAGCTCCTACGAGCAGTACTTC.

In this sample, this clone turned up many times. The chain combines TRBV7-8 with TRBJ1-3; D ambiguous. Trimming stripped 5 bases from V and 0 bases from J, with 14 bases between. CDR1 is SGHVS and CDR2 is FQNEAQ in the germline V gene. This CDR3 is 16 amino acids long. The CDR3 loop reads CASSINLYGSGNTIYF. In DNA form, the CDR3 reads TGTGCCAGCAGCATCAATCTCTACGGCTCTGGAAACACCATATATTTT. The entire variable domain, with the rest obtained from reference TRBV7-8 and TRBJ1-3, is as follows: GAGVSQSPRYKVAKRGQDVALRCDPISGHVSLFWYQQALGQGPEFLTYFQNEAQLDKSGLPSDRFFAERPEGSVSTLKIQRTQQEDSAVYLCASSINLYGSGNTIYFGEGSWLTVV.

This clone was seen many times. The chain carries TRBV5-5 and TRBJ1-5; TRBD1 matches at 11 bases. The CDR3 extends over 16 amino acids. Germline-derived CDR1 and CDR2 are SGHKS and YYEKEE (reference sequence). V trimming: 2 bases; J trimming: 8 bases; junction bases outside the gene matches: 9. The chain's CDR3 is CASSFSWTGGAEPQHF. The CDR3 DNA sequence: TGTGCCAGCAGCTTTTCCTGGACAGGGGGCGCGGAGCCCCAGCATTTT.

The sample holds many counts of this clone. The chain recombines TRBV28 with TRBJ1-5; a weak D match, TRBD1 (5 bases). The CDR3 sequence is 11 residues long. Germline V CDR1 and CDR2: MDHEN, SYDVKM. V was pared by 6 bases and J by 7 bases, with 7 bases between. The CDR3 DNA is TGTGCCAGCAGCCCAGGGCAGCCCCAGCATTTT. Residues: CASSPGQPQHF.

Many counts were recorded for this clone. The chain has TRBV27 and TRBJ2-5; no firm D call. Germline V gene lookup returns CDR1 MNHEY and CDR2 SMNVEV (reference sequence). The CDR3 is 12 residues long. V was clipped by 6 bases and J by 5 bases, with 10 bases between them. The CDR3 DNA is TGTGCCAGCAGCTCAGATCAGGAGACCCAGTACTTC. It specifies CASSSDQETQYF.

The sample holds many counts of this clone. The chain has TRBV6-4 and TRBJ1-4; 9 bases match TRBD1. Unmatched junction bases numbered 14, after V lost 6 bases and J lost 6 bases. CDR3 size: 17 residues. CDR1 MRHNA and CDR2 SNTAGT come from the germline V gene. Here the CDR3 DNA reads TGTGCCAGCAGCCCGGGACAGGGACTGCTAGGTCATGAAAAACTGTTTTTT. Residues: CASSPGQGLLGHEKLFF.

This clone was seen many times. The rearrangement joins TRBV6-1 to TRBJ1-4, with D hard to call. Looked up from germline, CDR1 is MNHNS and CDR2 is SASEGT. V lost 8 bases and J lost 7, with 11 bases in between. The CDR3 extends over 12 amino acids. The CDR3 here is CASFGPGEKLFF. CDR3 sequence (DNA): TGTGCCAGCTTCGGTCCGGGTGAAAAACTGTTTTTT.

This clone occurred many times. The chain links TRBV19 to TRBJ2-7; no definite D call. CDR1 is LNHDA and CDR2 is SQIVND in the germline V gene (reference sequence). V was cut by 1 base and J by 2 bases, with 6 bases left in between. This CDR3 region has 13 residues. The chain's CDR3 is CASSIGATYEQYF. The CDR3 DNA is TGTGCCAGTAGTATAGGGGCAACCTACGAGCAGTACTTC. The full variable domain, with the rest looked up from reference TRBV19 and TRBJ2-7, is DGGITQSPKYLFRKEGQNVTLSCEQNLNHDAMYWYRQDPGQGLRLIYYSQIVNDFQKGDIAEGYSVSREKKESFPLTVTSAQKNPTAFYLCASSIGATYEQYFGPGTRLTVT.

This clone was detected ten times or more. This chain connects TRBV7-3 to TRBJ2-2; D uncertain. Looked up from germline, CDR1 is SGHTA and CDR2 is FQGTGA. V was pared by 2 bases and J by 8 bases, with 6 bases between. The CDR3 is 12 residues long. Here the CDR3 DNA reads TGTGCCAGCAGCTTAGCGCTGGGGGAGCTGTTTTTT. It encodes CASSLALGELFF.

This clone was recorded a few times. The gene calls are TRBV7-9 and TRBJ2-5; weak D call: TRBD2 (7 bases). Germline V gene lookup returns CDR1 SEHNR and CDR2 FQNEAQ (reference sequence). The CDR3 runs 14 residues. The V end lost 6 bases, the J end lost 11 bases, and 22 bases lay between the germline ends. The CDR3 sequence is CASSLLGRDKEQYF. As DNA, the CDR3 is TGTGCCAGCAGTCTTCTTGGGAGGGACAAGGAGCAGTACTTC.

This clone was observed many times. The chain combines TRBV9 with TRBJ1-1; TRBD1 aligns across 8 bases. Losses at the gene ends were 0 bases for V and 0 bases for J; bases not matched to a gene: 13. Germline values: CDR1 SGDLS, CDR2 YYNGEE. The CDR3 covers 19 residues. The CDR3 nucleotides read TGTGCCAGCAGCGTAGTAGTAGCCGGGACAGGTACGATGAACACTGAAGCTTTCTTT. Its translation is CASSVVVAGTGTMNTEAFF.

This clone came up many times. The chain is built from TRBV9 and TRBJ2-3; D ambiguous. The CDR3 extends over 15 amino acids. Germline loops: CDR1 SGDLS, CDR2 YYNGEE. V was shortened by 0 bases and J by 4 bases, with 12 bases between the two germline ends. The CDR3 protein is CASSVAVGWADTQYF. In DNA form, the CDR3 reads TGTGCCAGCAGCGTAGCAGTGGGCTGGGCAGATACGCAGTATTTT.

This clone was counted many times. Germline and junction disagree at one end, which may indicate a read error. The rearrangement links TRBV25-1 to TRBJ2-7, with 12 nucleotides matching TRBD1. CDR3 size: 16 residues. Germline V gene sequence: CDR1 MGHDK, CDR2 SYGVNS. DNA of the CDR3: TGTGCCAGCAGTTCCCGGGACAGGGGGCGCTCCCACGAGCAGTACTTC. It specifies CASSSRDRGRSHEQYF.

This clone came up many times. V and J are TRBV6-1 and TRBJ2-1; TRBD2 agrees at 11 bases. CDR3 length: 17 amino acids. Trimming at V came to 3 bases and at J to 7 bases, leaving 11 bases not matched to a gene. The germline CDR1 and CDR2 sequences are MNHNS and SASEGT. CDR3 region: CASSEGTSGRGRNEQFF. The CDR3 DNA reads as TGTGCCAGCAGTGAGGGCACTAGCGGGAGAGGTAGGAATGAGCAGTTCTTC.

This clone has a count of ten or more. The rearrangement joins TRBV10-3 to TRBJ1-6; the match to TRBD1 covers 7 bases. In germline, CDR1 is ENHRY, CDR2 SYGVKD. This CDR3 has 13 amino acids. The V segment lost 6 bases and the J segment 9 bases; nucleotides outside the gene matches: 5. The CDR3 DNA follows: TGTGCCATCAGAGGACAGGAAGGTTCACCCCTCCACTTT. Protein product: CAIRGQEGSPLHF.

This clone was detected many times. CDR3 sequence reads: CAWNKGVEEAFF. Here the CDR3 DNA reads TGTGCCTGGAATAAGGGGGTGGAAGAAGCTTTCTTT. This rearrangement joins TRBV30 to TRBJ1-1; D may be TRBD1 (6 bases). The V gene's germline CDR1 is GTSNPN and CDR2 SVGIG (reference sequence). The CDR3 spans 12 residues. V lost 4 bases and J lost 8, with 14 bases in between. Looking up the rest from reference TRBV30 and TRBJ1-1 gives the full variable domain: SQTIHQWPATLVQPVGSPLSLECTVEGTSNPNLYWYRQAAGRGLQLLFYSVGIGQISSEVPQNLSASRPQDRQFILSSKKLLLSDSGFYLCAWNKGVEEAFFGQGTRLTVV.

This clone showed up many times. In nucleotides, the CDR3 is TGCAGCGTTGAAAACTGGCTAATCGAAGGGGGCGGGAGGGCTCTGAACACCGGGGAGCTGTTTTTT. Amino acid sequence: CSVENWLIEGGGRALNTGELFF. The V call is TRBV29-1, the J call TRBJ2-2; 9 nucleotides line up with TRBD2. Trimming removed 2 bases from V and 1 base from J; junction bases left unmatched: 23. The germline gives CDR1 SQVTM, CDR2 ANQGSEA. This CDR3 contains 22 residues.

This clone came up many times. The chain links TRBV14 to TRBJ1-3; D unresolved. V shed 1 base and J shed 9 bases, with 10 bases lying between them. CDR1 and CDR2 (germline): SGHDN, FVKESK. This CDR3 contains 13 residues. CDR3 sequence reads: CASSQAGRTTIYF. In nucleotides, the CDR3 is TGTGCCAGCAGCCAAGCCGGGAGAACCACCATATATTTT.

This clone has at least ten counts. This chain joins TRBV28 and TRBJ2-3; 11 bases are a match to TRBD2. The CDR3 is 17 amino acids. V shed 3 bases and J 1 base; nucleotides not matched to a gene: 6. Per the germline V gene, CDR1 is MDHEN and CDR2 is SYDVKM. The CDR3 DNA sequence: TGTGCCAGCAGTTTTACTAGCGGGAGCGGGGGCACAGATACGCAGTATTTT. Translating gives CASSFTSGSGGTDTQYF.

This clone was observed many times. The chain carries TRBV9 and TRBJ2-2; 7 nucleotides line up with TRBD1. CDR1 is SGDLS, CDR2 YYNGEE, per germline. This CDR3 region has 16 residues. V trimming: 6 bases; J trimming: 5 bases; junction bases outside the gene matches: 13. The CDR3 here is CASTPRGQGGTGELFF. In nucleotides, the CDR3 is TGTGCCAGCACCCCGAGGGGGCAGGGTGGTACCGGGGAGCTGTTTTTT.

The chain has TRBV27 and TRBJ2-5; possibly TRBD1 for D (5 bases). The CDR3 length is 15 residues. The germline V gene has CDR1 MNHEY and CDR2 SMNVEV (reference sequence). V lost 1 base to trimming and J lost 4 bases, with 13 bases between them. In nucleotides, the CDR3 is TGTGCCAGCAGTTTATGGCAGGGCAGTTTAGAGACCCAGTACTTC. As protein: CASSLWQGSLETQYF.

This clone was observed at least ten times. The CDR3 DNA is TGCGCCAGCAGCTTGGCCGGGCGGGGAACCTACGAGCAGTACTTC. This encodes CASSLAGRGTYEQYF. The chain carries TRBV5-1 and TRBJ2-7, with D perhaps TRBD2 (6 bases). There are 15 residues in the CDR3. V lost 0 bases and J lost 2, with 12 bases in between. Germline CDR1 and CDR2: SGHRS and YFSETQ. The whole variable domain, filled in from reference TRBV5-1 and TRBJ2-7, reads KAGVTQTPRYLIKTRGQQVTLSCSPISGHRSVSWYQQTPGQGLQFLFEYFSETQRNKGNFPGRFSGRQFSNSRSEMNVSTLELGDSALYLCASSLAGRGTYEQYFGPGTRLTVT.

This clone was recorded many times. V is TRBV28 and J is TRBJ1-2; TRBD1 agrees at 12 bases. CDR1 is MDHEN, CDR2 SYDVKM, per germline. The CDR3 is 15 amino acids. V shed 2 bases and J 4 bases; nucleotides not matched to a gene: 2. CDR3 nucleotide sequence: TGTGCCAGCAGTTTAGGGACAGGGGGCGGCTATGGCTACACCTTC. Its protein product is CASSLGTGGGYGYTF.

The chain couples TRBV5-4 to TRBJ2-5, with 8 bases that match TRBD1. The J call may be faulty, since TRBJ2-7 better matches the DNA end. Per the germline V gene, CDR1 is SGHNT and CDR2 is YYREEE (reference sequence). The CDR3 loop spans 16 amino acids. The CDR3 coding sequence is TGTGCCAGCAGCTTGCCCCGAGGACAGGGTAACAACGAGCAGTACTTC. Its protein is CASSLPRGQGNNEQYF.